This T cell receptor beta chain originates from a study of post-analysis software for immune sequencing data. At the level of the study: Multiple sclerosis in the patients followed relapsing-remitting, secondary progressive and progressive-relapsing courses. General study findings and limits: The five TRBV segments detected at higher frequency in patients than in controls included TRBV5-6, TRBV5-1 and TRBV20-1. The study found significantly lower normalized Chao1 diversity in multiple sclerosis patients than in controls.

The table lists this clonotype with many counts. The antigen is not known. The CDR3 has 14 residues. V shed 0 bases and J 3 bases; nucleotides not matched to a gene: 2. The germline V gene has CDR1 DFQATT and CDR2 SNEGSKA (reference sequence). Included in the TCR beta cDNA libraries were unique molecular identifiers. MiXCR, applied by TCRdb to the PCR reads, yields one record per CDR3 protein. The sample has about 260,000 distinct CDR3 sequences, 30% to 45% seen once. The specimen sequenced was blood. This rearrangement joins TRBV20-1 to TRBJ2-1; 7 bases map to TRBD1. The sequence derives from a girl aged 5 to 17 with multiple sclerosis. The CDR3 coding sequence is TGCAGTGCTAGAGATCGGGACAGCTACAATGAGCAGTTCTTC. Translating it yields CSARDRDSYNEQFF.